The clone carrying this T cell receptor (beta chain) was observed once. These data belong to a study of blood T cell repertoires in COVID-19. In the original analysis: Amplified reference gene primers provided the basis for estimating nucleated cell counts. TCRdb's table, derived via immunoSEQ multiplex PCR, lists solely in-frame clones and lacks some. The V and J calls and clone size are taken from that table; D and trimming were inferred from the DNA. Of approximately 240,000 clones listed, 84% are singletons. Trimming cost V 6 bases and J 2 bases, with 13 bases left between them. Per the germline V gene, CDR1 is SNHLY and CDR2 is FYNNEI. The CDR3 runs to 14 residues.

Sequencing used peripheral blood. The V gene is TRBV2, the J gene TRBJ1-2; D possibly corresponds to TRBD1 (5 bases). The sequence was collected from a woman aged 60-70 years with acute or convalescent COVID-19. This chain's CDR3 is CASRPDTQNYGYTF. CDR3 in DNA: TGTGCCAGCAGGCCGGACACCCAGAACTATGGCTACACCTTC.